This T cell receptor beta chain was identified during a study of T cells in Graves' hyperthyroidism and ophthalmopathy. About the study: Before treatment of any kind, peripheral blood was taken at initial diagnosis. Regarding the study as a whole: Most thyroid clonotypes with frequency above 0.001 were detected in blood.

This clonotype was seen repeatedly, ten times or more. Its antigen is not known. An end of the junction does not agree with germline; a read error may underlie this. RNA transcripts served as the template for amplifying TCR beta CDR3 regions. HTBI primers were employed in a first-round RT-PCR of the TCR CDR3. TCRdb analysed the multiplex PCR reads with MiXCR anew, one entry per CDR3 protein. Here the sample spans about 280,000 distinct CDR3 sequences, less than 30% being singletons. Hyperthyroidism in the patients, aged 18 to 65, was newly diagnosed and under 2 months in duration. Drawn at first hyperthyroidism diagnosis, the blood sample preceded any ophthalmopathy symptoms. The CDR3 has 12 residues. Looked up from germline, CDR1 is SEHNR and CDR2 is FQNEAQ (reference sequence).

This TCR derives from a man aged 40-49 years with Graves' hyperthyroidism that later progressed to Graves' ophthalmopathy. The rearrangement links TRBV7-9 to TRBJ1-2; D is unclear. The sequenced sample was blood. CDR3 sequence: CASSYQEGGCTF. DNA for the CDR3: TGTGCCAGCAGCTATCAGGAAGGTGGCTGCACCTTC.